This T cell receptor (beta chain) is from a study of blood T cell repertoires in COVID-19. Study details: PBMCs, B-cell-depleted T cells, or T cells were the source of the cDNA or gDNA that made up the material.

Measured with immunoSEQ multiplex PCR; TCRdb has only the in-frame clones, and not every one. The sample consists of 150,000 to 200,000 clones, 84% of them appearing once. Allocation to cohorts depended on clinical history reported by the participants. Recovered status applied to Cohort 3 donors who had two consecutive negative PCRs. It also applied to those with clearance or with symptom resolution. This clonotype was sampled from a man in his fifties who had recovered from COVID-19. Source material: PBMCs or T cells enriched from blood (not recorded which).

The CDR3 is CASTWRVDRGNTEAFF. CDR3 coding DNA: TGTGCCAGCACCTGGAGGGTCGACAGGGGAAACACTGAAGCTTTCTTT. This chain joins TRBV5-5 and TRBJ1-1, with TRBD1 matching over 8 bases. Unmatched junction bases numbered 12, after V lost 6 bases and J lost 2 bases. The CDR3 runs to 16 residues. The germline gives CDR1 SGHKS, CDR2 YYEKEE (reference sequence).